This T cell receptor beta chain was identified in a study of Graves' ophthalmopathy and Graves' hyperthyroidism. RNA transcripts were the template, and TCR beta CDR3 regions were amplified from them. Amplification began with first-round RT-PCR using HTBI primers, then second-round multiplex PCR was performed. TCRdb processed the multiplex PCR reads anew with MiXCR; each CDR3 protein has one entry. The sample lists nearly 400,000 distinct CDR3 sequences; 15% to 20% were seen once. Points on this clonotype: Its antigen is unidentified.

The CDR3 contains 13 residues. CDR1 and CDR2 (germline): MDHEN, SYDVKM. V lost 7 bases and J lost 1, with 10 bases in between. Study outcomes and limitations: For predicting ophthalmopathy progression, the model had 55% to 71% sensitivity and nearly 75% specificity.

Sequenced sample: peripheral blood. The chain recombines TRBV28 with TRBJ2-5; no clear D. This receptor was taken from a woman between 18 and 29 years old with Graves' ophthalmopathy. The CDR3 DNA follows: TGTGCCAGCAACCGGGCCCTCCAAGAGACCCAGTACTTC. Its translation: CASNRALQETQYF.